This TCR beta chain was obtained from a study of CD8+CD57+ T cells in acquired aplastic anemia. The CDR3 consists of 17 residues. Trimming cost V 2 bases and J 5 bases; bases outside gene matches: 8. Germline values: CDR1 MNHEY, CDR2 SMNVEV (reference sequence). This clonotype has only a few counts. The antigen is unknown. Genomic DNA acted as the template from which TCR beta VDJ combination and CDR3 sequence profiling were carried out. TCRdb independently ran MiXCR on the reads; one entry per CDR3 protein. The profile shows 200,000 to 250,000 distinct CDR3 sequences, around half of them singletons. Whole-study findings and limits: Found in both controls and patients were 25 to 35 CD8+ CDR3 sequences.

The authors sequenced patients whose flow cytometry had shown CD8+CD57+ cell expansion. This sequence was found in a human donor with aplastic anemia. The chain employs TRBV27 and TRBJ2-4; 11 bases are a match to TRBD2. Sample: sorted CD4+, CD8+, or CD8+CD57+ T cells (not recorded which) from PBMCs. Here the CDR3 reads CASSLNPSGRWENIQYF. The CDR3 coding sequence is TGTGCCAGCAGTTTAAATCCTAGCGGGAGGTGGGAAAACATTCAGTACTTC.